The present TCR beta chain was sequenced within a study of pediatric ulcerative colitis. With 5 bases clipped from V and 0 bases from J, the junction kept 2 bases outside the gene matches. This CDR3 has 14 residues. Per the germline V gene, CDR1 is SEHNR and CDR2 is FQNEAQ (reference sequence). Some clones are missing from TCRdb's copy, which holds only in-frame ones; the method was immunoSEQ multiplex PCR. There are under 20,000 clones in the sample; around 74% occur only once, and roughly 3.2% lies in the top ten. Rectal tissue came from one to two pinch biopsies taken at colonoscopy. This clone is medium-sized within its sample.

The origin of this receptor is a girl between 5 and 17 years old with moderate ulcerative colitis. This rearrangement joins TRBV7-9 to TRBJ2-7; 9 bases are a match to TRBD2. Sample: gut tissue. The CDR3 protein is CASSDSGSSYEQYF. The CDR3 DNA reads TGTGCCAGCAGCGATAGCGGGAGCTCCTACGAGCAGTACTTC. Based on the CDR3 plus reference TRBV7-9 and TRBJ2-7, the full variable domain is DTGVSQNPRHKITKRGQNVTFRCDPISEHNRLYWYRQTLGQGPEFLTYFQNEAQLEKSRLLSDRFSAERPKGSFSTLEIQRTEQGDSAMYLCASSDSGSSYEQYFGPGTRLTVT.